These 20 T cell receptor beta chains were sequenced from one sample in a study of CD8 T cells in Susac syndrome. A quantity of 0.5 to 1 ug RNA underwent reverse transcription using random hexamers. MiXCR, applied by TCRdb to the immunoSEQ multiplex PCR reads, yields one record per CDR3 protein. The sample includes some 150,000 distinct CDR3 sequences, 90% to 95% seen only once; the top ten take about 0.21%. Source material: CD8+ T cells from PBMCs. These TCRs come from a human donor with multiple sclerosis.

The rearrangement joins TRBV7-9 to TRBJ1-1, with TRBD1 identical over 7 bases. CDR1 is SEHNR, CDR2 FQNEAQ, per germline (reference sequence). CDR3 length: 17 amino acids. V was clipped by 0 bases and J by 0 bases; unmatched bases: 7. The CDR3 DNA is TGTGCCAGCAGCTTAGCGCGAGGGGGCAATGTGAACACTGAAGCTTTCTTT. As protein: CASSLARGGNVNTEAFF.

This chain joins TRBV4-3 and TRBJ2-1, with a weak D call TRBD1 (5 bases). Germline V gives CDR1 LGHNA, CDR2 YSLEER. The CDR3 extends over 15 amino acids. The V end was cut by 0 bases, the J end by 8 bases, with 14 bases between. The CDR3 DNA reads as TGCGCCAGCAGCCAAGATCCCAGGGATCGGTATGAGCAGTTCTTC. Its translation is CASSQDPRDRYEQFF.

The chain employs TRBV12-3 or TRBV12-4 and TRBJ1-2, with D possibly TRBD1 on 6 matching bases. The V end was cut by 7 bases, the J end by 1 base, with 19 bases between. This CDR3 is 16 amino acids long. The CDR3 loop reads CASTLGGQGGNYGYTF. The CDR3 DNA reads TGTGCCAGCACCCTGGGGGGGCAGGGAGGTAACTATGGCTACACCTTC.

The chain carries TRBV28 and TRBJ2-1; TRBD2 matches 8 bases. Germline V CDR1 and CDR2: MDHEN, SYDVKM. The CDR3 is 15 amino acids. J lost 4 bases, V lost 5 bases, and 7 bases had no gene match. The CDR3 coding sequence is TGTGCCAGCAGTCCCGGGGAGCGGGGGTACAATGAGCAGTTCTTC. This gives the protein CASSPGERGYNEQFF.

V and J are TRBV6-2 or TRBV6-3 and TRBJ1-1; TRBD1 matches 7 bases. V was pared by 2 bases and J by 1 base, with 4 bases of the junction left unmatched. The V gene's germline CDR1 is MNHEY and CDR2 SVGEGT. The CDR3 covers 15 residues. The chain's CDR3 is CASSYPGGRNTEAFF. The DNA for the CDR3 is TGTGCCAGCAGTTACCCAGGGGGGAGGAACACTGAAGCTTTCTTT.

This clonotype has just one count. This chain links TRBV7-2 with TRBJ2-3, with D possibly being TRBD1 (5 bases). V was trimmed by 3 bases and J by 1 base, leaving 11 bases between them. Germline V CDR1 and CDR2: SGHTA, FQGNSA. CDR3 length equals 15 residues. As DNA, the CDR3 is TGTGCCAGCAGCTTGTCCCAGGGTGGCACAGATACGCAGTATTTT. The encoded protein is CASSLSQGGTDTQYF.

J is TRBJ2-1 and V is TRBV20-1; D could derive from TRBD1 or TRBD2 (5 bases each). Germline assignment: CDR1 DFQATT and CDR2 SNEGSKA (reference sequence). With 3 bases removed from V and 5 bases from J, the gap between germline ends came to 17 bases. This CDR3 region has 15 residues. The CDR3 here is CSASPRDRGDNEQFF. In DNA, the CDR3 is TGCAGTGCTAGCCCCCGGGACCGAGGGGACAATGAGCAGTTCTTC.

This rearrangement joins TRBV20-1 to TRBJ1-1; TRBD1 agrees at 11 bases. V shed 5 bases and J 4 bases; nucleotides not matched to a gene: 3. CDR3 length: 13 residues. Germline V lookup: CDR1 DFQATT, CDR2 SNEGSKA (reference sequence). The CDR3 reads CSARDRGGTEAFF. CDR3 DNA sequence: TGCAGTGCTCGGGACAGGGGGGGCACTGAAGCTTTCTTT.

This clonotype was seen only once. The V gene is TRBV29-1, the J gene TRBJ2-1, with 7 bases aligning to TRBD2. This CDR3 contains 14 residues. Per germline, CDR1 SQVTM and CDR2 ANQGSEA. V shed 4 bases, J shed 5 bases, and the junction held 8 bases outside the gene matches. The CDR3 spells CSVVGGGFDNEQFF. In DNA form, the CDR3 reads TGCAGCGTTGTGGGGGGGGGTTTCGACAATGAGCAGTTCTTC.

In regard to this clonotype: A read error may produce the germline difference seen at one junction end. The chain joins TRBV7-3 to TRBJ2-7, with TRBD2 matching 7 bases. This CDR3 is built from 13 residues. Germline V CDR1 and CDR2: SGHTA, FQGTGA. The CDR3 nucleotides read TGTGCCAGCAGCGTAACTAGCGACTACGAGCAGTACTTC. Protein product: CASSVTSDYEQYF.

The V and J genes are TRBV12-3 or TRBV12-4 and TRBJ2-1; TRBD2 agrees at 12 bases. J was trimmed by 10 bases and V by 10 bases; bases with no gene match: 8. This CDR3 contains 13 residues. The CDR3 spells CAISTSGGAEQFF. The CDR3 region has the DNA TGTGCCATCTCGACTAGCGGGGGTGCGGAGCAGTTCTTC.

This clonotype was found a few times. V gene TRBV5-6 combines with J gene TRBJ1-4; the match to TRBD1 covers 7 bases. The CDR3 runs to 12 residues. The V gene's germline CDR1 is SGHDT and CDR2 YYEEEE. Losses at the gene ends were 0 bases for V and 12 bases for J; bases not matched to a gene: 2. This CDR3 is CASSLVQGELFF. As DNA, the CDR3 is TGTGCCAGCAGCTTGGTCCAGGGGGAACTGTTTTTT. Full variable domain (remainder filled in from reference TRBV5-6 and TRBJ1-4): DAGVTQSPTHLIKTRGQQVTLRCSPKSGHDTVSWYQQALGQGPQFIFQYYEEEERQRGNFPDRFSGHQFPNYSSELNVNALLLGDSALYLCASSLVQGELFFGSGTQLSVL.

The gene calls are TRBV27 and TRBJ2-7, with D perhaps matching TRBD1 (6 bases). V was clipped by 10 bases and J by 0 bases, with 10 bases between them. The CDR3 is 12 amino acids. From germline, CDR1 is MNHEY and CDR2 SMNVEV (reference sequence). The CDR3 loop reads CATSGASYEQYF. The CDR3 DNA reads as TGTGCCACCTCAGGGGCCTCCTACGAGCAGTACTTC.

The chain couples TRBV27 to TRBJ2-7; no reliable D call. Trimming removed 5 bases at V and 0 bases at J, with 11 bases between. The CDR3 contains 14 residues. The germline CDR1 and CDR2 sequences are MNHEY and SMNVEV (reference sequence). The chain's CDR3 is CASSPRRPSYEQYF. The CDR3 DNA reads TGTGCCAGCAGTCCCCGCCGGCCCTCCTACGAGCAGTACTTC.

The J gene is TRBJ1-5, the V gene TRBV2; D is unresolved. Trimming cost V 1 base and J 9 bases, with 16 bases left between them. Germline V lookup: CDR1 SNHLY, CDR2 FYNNEI. This CDR3 spans 15 amino acids. The CDR3 loop reads CASSEGDPQGLPQHF. DNA for the CDR3: TGTGCCAGCAGTGAAGGCGACCCACAAGGGCTGCCCCAGCATTTT.

The chain uses TRBV7-9 and TRBJ2-1, with 8 positions matching TRBD2. With 3 bases clipped from V and 8 bases from J, the junction kept 9 bases outside the gene matches. CDR3 length: 15 amino acids. Germline V gives CDR1 SEHNR, CDR2 FQNEAQ (reference sequence). The CDR3 sequence: CASSFSGGAGDEQFF. The CDR3 nucleotides read TGTGCCAGCAGCTTTTCCGGGGGGGCCGGAGATGAGCAGTTCTTC.

The chain employs TRBV9 and TRBJ1-5; D possibly corresponds to TRBD1 (6 bases). This CDR3 comprises 14 residues. V lost 2 bases and J 4 bases, leaving 10 bases between the germline ends. Germline assignment: CDR1 SGDLS and CDR2 YYNGEE. CDR3 in DNA: TGTGCCAGCAGCGTCGGACAGCTAAATCAGCCCCAGCATTTT. Its translation: CASSVGQLNQPQHF.

This clonotype is a singleton in its sample. The J gene is TRBJ2-7, the V gene TRBV27; D perhaps matches TRBD1 (6 bases). CDR1 and CDR2 from the germline V gene are MNHEY and SMNVEV (reference sequence). The CDR3 has 16 amino acids. V was cut by 2 bases and J by 2 bases, with 16 bases left in between. The chain's CDR3 is CASSLSSVRTAYEQYF. CDR3 DNA sequence: TGTGCCAGCAGTTTAAGCTCCGTGAGGACAGCCTACGAGCAGTACTTC.

The chain recombines TRBV15 with TRBJ1-4, with D perhaps matching TRBD1 (5 bases). Trimming cost V 5 bases and J 8 bases, with 18 bases left between them. Per germline, CDR1 LNHNV and CDR2 YYDKDF (reference sequence). The CDR3 extends over 15 amino acids. As DNA, the CDR3 is TGTGCCACCAGCCCAGGGTATCGCACACGGGAAAAACTGTTTTTT. It encodes CATSPGYRTREKLFF.

The genes are TRBV27 and TRBJ2-7; D is possibly TRBD1 (5 bases). Germline V gene data show CDR1 as MNHEY and CDR2 as SMNVEV (reference sequence). The CDR3 length is 16 residues. V was clipped by 5 bases and J by 0 bases, with 17 bases between them. The CDR3 loop reads CASSPYRTIGSYEQYF. As DNA, the CDR3 is TGTGCCAGCAGTCCCTACAGGACCATCGGCTCCTACGAGCAGTACTTC.